The T cell receptor (beta chain) described here comes from a study of T cell repertoires in cytomegalovirus infection. The germline V gene has CDR1 SGHNT and CDR2 YYREEE (reference sequence). CDR3 length: 15 amino acids. Trimming left V 3 bases short and J 11 bases short, with 23 bases between. TCRdb reanalysed the reads using MiXCR and keeps one entry per CDR3 protein. The sample shows roughly 140,000 distinct CDR3 sequences, 20% to 25% of them seen only once. Study conclusions and caveats: HLA-C-restricted CMV-specific TCR beta clonotypes prevailed in the ex vivo response. Individuals carrying CMV plus the relevant HLA were identified by cumulative frequency of public TCR beta families.

Points on this clonotype: Its antigen is not known.

The rearrangement uses TRBV5-4 and TRBJ1-1; D might be TRBD1 (6 bases). This receptor was taken from a human donor in good health (CMV status not recorded). Some clones in this sample may be carry-over from other donors' samples. Source material: PBMCs. The CDR3 sequence is CASSSYNSNPRGAFF. The CDR3 nucleotides are TGTGCCAGCAGCTCATACAACTCCAATCCAAGGGGGGCTTTCTTT. Using reference TRBV5-4 and TRBJ1-1 for the parts outside the CDR3, the full variable domain is ETGVTQSPTHLIKTRGQQVTLRCSSQSGHNTVSWYQQALGQGPQFIFQYYREEENGRGNFPPRFSGLQFPNYSSELNVNALELDDSALYLCASSSYNSNPRGAFFGQGTRLTVV.